The 9 T cell receptor beta chains below come from one sample, sequenced in a study of T cells after yellow fever vaccination. TCRdb reprocessed the 5' RACE reads with MiXCR, giving one entry per CDR3 protein. Of some 160,000 distinct CDR3 sequences detected, about a tenth appear once; the ten largest clones hold around 35%. The sample consisted of CD8+ T cells sorted from PBMCs, taken 45 days after the yellow fever booster vaccination. The receptors derive from a man between 18 and 29 years old who received the YFV17D yellow fever vaccine.

CDR3 protein: CASSQAEGQTIGGYTF. The CDR3 DNA sequence: TGCGCCAGCAGCCAAGCCGAGGGACAGACGATAGGCGGCTACACCTTC. This sequence joins TRBV4-1 and TRBJ1-2; 7 bases align to TRBD1. CDR1 and CDR2 (germline): MGHRA, YSYEKL. J lost 8 bases, V lost 1 base, and 13 bases had no gene match. The CDR3 totals 16 residues.

The chain carries TRBV4-3 and TRBJ2-7; 14 nucleotides line up with TRBD2. The ends lost 3 bases at V and 3 bases at J; junction bases unmatched: 1. Germline V gene lookup returns CDR1 LGHNA and CDR2 YSLEER. The CDR3 length is 15 residues. The CDR3 region has the DNA TGCGCCAGCAGCCATGGACTAGCGGGGGGCTACGAGCAGTACTTC. Its protein product is CASSHGLAGGYEQYF.

Only a few counts were recorded for this clonotype. The chain uses TRBV5-6 and TRBJ2-3, with 11 bases aligning to TRBD2. The trim removed 3 bases at V and 4 bases at J, leaving 7 bases unmatched. CDR1 SGHDT and CDR2 YYEEEE come from the germline V gene. The CDR3 has 16 residues. CDR3 region: CASSWVAGGEADTQYF. The CDR3 DNA reads TGTGCCAGCAGCTGGGTAGCGGGGGGGGAGGCAGATACGCAGTATTTT.

The table lists this clonotype with a count of one. The chain has TRBV19 and TRBJ2-3; a possible D gene is TRBD2 (6 bases). V shed 5 bases and J shed 2 bases, with 17 bases lying between them. This CDR3 is 16 amino acids long. The germline V gene encodes CDR1 LNHDA and CDR2 SQIVND (reference sequence). The CDR3 nucleotides are TGTGCCAGTAGTTTCCTGGAAGCGGGCCACACAGATACGCAGTATTTT. Residues: CASSFLEAGHTDTQYF. Supplemented by reference TRBV19 and TRBJ2-3, the full variable domain reads DGGITQSPKYLFRKEGQNVTLSCEQNLNHDAMYWYRQDPGQGLRLIYYSQIVNDFQKGDIAEGYSVSREKKESFPLTVTSAQKNPTAFYLCASSFLEAGHTDTQYFGPGTRLTVL.

This clonotype was recorded at least ten times. V gene TRBV4-2 combines with J gene TRBJ2-7; D perhaps matches TRBD2 (5 bases). In germline, CDR1 is LGHNA, CDR2 YNFKEQ. The CDR3 covers 14 residues. CDR3 region: CASSQEVYSESADV. DNA of the CDR3: TGTGCCAGCAGCCAAGAGGTATATAGCGAGAGCGCGGACGTC.

This clonotype was seen more than once but under ten times. This chain links TRBV10-3 with TRBJ2-1; D tentatively fits TRBD1 or TRBD2 (5 bases each). Germline assignment: CDR1 ENHRY and CDR2 SYGVKD. The CDR3 sequence is 15 residues long. V dropped 6 bases and J dropped 0 bases, with 12 bases sitting between them. CDR3 nucleotide sequence: TGTGCCATCAGCTACCGGGACGGCTCCTACAATGAGCAGTTCTTC. Its protein product is CAISYRDGSYNEQFF.

The chain links TRBV29-1 to TRBJ2-7, with D perhaps TRBD2 (6 bases). The V end was cut by 6 bases, the J end by 4 bases, with 25 bases between. The CDR3 is made up of 16 amino acids. From germline, CDR1 is SQVTM and CDR2 ANQGSEA. The CDR3 nucleotides read TGCAGCGTAGAACTGAGGGAAGTCGGGGACTCATACGAGCAGTACTTC. This encodes CSVELREVGDSYEQYF.

The sample holds a few counts of this clonotype. This sequence joins TRBV5-6 and TRBJ2-5; the D is unclear. This CDR3 spans 16 amino acids. CDR1 and CDR2 from the germline V gene are SGHDT and YYEEEE. Trimming stripped 1 base from V and 5 bases from J, with 18 bases between. The CDR3 region is CASSLLEQSDLETQYF. CDR3 nucleotides: TGTGCCAGCAGCTTGCTGGAACAGTCCGACCTGGAGACCCAGTACTTC.

The V and J genes are TRBV7-2 and TRBJ2-7; D remains ambiguous. Germline CDR1 and CDR2: SGHTA and FQGNSA. This CDR3 is 13 amino acids long. The V end lost 3 bases, the J end lost 4 bases, and 10 bases lay between the germline ends. CDR3 residues: CASSLNGPYEQYF. For the CDR3, the DNA is TGTGCCAGCAGCTTGAACGGGCCGTACGAGCAGTACTTC.